This TCR beta chain was sequenced for a study of cytomegalovirus exposure and HLA in healthy donors. Study-wide results and limits: The tendency of first-cohort TCR clusters to co-occur in the 120 validation repertoires was the finding of a later analysis.

As for this clone: The antigen remains unidentified.

The repertoire was sequenced with immunoSEQ multiplex PCR; TCRdb's copy has only in-frame clones and lacks some. The table shows more than 65,000 clones, with about 95% occurring only once. The sequenced material came from PBMCs. The sequence was obtained from a young woman in good health and CMV-seronegative.

The CDR3 region has the DNA TGTGCCAGCAGTTTATCCTCGGAGACCCAGTACTTC. Translating gives CASSLSSETQYF. V gene TRBV27 combines with J gene TRBJ2-5, with D hard to call. This CDR3 has 12 residues. Trimming pared 0 bases from V and 5 bases from J, leaving 4 bases between. From germline, CDR1 is MNHEY and CDR2 SMNVEV (reference sequence).